Listed below are T cell receptor beta chains from one sample, sequenced in a study of early stage breast cancer tumors. This table comes from immunoSEQ multiplex PCR, and its TCRdb copy is limited to in-frame clones, with some not included. The sample has just over 50,000 clones, around 80% seen once; the top ten hold 3% to 4%. The specimen sequenced was blood. The receptors were gathered from a person aged 35-50 years with breast cancer. Both conserved end residues are part of each CDR3. D genes are given only for firm matches. A clone size is listed for some rows: how often the clone was seen (once, few, many), or a class if it is expanded.

>TRBJ2-3|.|TRBV6-1|.
CASSERERSTDTQYF
TGTGCCAGCAGTGAACGGGAGAGGAGCACAGATACGCAGTATTTT
>TRBJ2-1|TRBD2|TRBV10-2|.
CASSEVRTSGFF
TGCGCCAGCAGTGAAGTTAGAACTAGCGGGTTCTTC
>TRBJ2-7|.|TRBV5-1|.
CASSLPGAYEQYF
TGCGCCAGCAGCTTGCCGGGAGCCTACGAGCAGTACTTC
>TRBJ1-1|.|TRBV5-1|few
CASSLGGRTEAFF
TGCGCCAGCAGCTTGGGTGGGAGGACTGAAGCTTTCTTT
>TRBJ1-2|.|TRBV7-2|.
CASSSQTASMGYGYTF
TGTGCCAGCAGCTCCCAGACAGCTTCAATGGGATATGGCTACACCTTC
>TRBJ2-3|.|TRBV30|.
CAWSSGSTDTQYF
TGTGCCTGGAGTAGTGGAAGCACAGATACGCAGTATTTT
>TRBJ1-1|.|TRBV7-8|.
CASSLGDARNTEAFF
TGTGCCAGCAGCTTAGGGGACGCCAGGAACACTGAAGCTTTCTTT
>TRBJ1-5|.|TRBV30|.
CAWSQGNQPQHF
TGTGCCTGGAGCCAGGGTAATCAGCCCCAGCATTTT
>TRBJ2-7|TRBD1|TRBV6-6|.
CASRPGQGSSYEQYF
TGTGCCAGCAGACCCGGACAGGGAAGCTCCTACGAGCAGTACTTC
>TRBJ1-2|.|TRBV5-1|.
CASSSVLYPAHGYTF
TGCGCCAGCAGCTCGGTCCTTTACCCGGCCCATGGCTACACCTTC
>TRBJ1-2|.|TRBV27|.
CASSLNRAVHGYTF
TGTGCCAGCAGTTTAAACAGGGCAGTCCATGGCTACACCTTC
>TRBJ1-1|.|TRBV5-8|.
CASMDVMNTEAFF
TGTGCCAGCATGGACGTAATGAACACTGAAGCTTTCTTT
>TRBJ1-3|.|TRBV28|.
CASSRTGGYTYTGPGNTIYF
TGTGCCAGCAGTCGGACGGGGGGCTACACTTACACGGGCCCTGGAAACACCATATATTTT
>TRBJ2-3|TRBD1|TRBV4-2|.
CASSQEVRVGQGAGDTQYF
TGTGCCAGCAGCCAAGAAGTGCGGGTTGGACAGGGGGCCGGGGATACGCAGTATTTT
>TRBJ2-1|.|TRBV10-3|.
CAISASPPPEQFF
TGTGCCATCAGTGCCAGCCCCCCACCTGAGCAGTTCTTC
>TRBJ1-5|.|TRBV11-2|.
CASSLMGTNQPQHF
TGTGCCAGCAGCTTAATGGGGACGAATCAGCCCCAGCATTTT
>TRBJ2-5|.|TRBV11-2|.
CASSEGGQETQYF
TGTGCCAGCAGCGAGGGCGGGCAAGAGACCCAGTACTTC
>TRBJ1-2|.|TRBV14|.
CASSQDFGGPRGSYTF
TGTGCCAGCAGCCAAGATTTTGGGGGACCCAGGGGAAGCTACACCTTC
>TRBJ2-3|.|TRBV19|.
CASSIITAGDDTQYF
TGTGCCAGTAGTATAATCACTGCCGGGGATGATACGCAGTATTTT
>TRBJ1-2|.|TRBV6-6|few
CASIGGALNYGYTF
TGTGCCAGCATAGGGGGGGCCCTAAACTATGGCTACACCTTC
>TRBJ2-7|TRBD2|TRBV5-6|.
CASSLELAGEWSYEQYF
TGTGCCAGCAGCTTGGAACTAGCGGGGGAGTGGTCCTACGAGCAGTACTTC
>TRBJ2-1|TRBD2|TRBV2|once
CASSERTSGSFYLFF
TGTGCCAGCAGTGAGCGGACTAGCGGGAGTTTTTATTTGTTCTTC
>TRBJ1-2|.|TRBV6-6|once
CASSLGGVLNYGYTF
TGTGCCAGTTCCCTGGGGGGGGTGCTTAACTATGGCTACACCTTC
>TRBJ2-1|.|TRBV4-1|.
CASSQGGLPYNEQFF
TGCGCCAGCAGCCAAGGGGGCCTTCCCTACAATGAGCAGTTCTTC
>TRBJ2-7|TRBD1|TRBV5-1|.
CASSPDRANEQYF
TGCGCCAGCAGCCCCGACAGGGCTAATGAGCAGTACTTC
>TRBJ2-7|TRBD2|TRBV7-9|.
CASSLQGGSTAYEQYF
TGTGCCAGCAGCTTACAAGGCGGGAGTACCGCCTACGAGCAGTACTTC
>TRBJ2-7|.|TRBV18|few
CASSPSSRQYEQYF
TGTGCCAGCTCACCATCGTCCAGGCAGTACGAGCAGTACTTC
>TRBJ2-7|TRBD1|TRBV19|.
CASSPEGQGTYEQYF
TGTGCCAGTAGTCCCGAGGGACAGGGAACCTACGAGCAGTACTTC
>TRBJ2-2|.|TRBV21-1|few
CASSKAGGELFF
TGTGCCAGCAGCAAAGCTGGCGGGGAGCTGTTTTTT
>TRBJ1-2|TRBD1|TRBV7-2|.
CASSLFGGQGIDGYTF
TGTGCCAGCAGCTTATTTGGGGGACAGGGGATAGATGGCTACACCTTC
>TRBJ2-4|.|TRBV4-1|.
CASSQDPPEESKNIQYF
TGCGCCAGCAGCCAAGATCCGCCGGAGGAATCCAAAAACATTCAGTACTTC
>TRBJ2-7|TRBD1|TRBV2|once
CASTRDRLGLYEQYF
TGTGCCAGCACTAGGGACAGACTGGGGCTCTACGAGCAGTACTTC
>TRBJ1-5|.|TRBV6-6|.
CASSYSSPRSNQPQHF
TGTGCCAGCAGTTACTCGAGCCCGCGGAGCAATCAGCCCCAGCATTTT